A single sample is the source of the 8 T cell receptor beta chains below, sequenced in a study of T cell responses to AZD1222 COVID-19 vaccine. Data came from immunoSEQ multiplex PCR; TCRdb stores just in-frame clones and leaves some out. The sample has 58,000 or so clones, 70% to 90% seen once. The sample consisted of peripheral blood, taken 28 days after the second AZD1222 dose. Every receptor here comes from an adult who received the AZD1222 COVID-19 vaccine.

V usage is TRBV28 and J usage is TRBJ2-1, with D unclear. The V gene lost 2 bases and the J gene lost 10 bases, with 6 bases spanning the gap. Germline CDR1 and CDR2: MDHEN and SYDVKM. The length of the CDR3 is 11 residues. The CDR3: CASSLRVEQFF. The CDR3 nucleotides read TGTGCCAGCAGTTTAAGGGTGGAGCAGTTCTTC. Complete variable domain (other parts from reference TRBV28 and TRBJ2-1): DVKVTQSSRYLVKRTGEKVFLECVQDMDHENMFWYRQDPGLGLRLIYFSYDVKMKEKGDIPEGYSVSREKKERFSLILESASTNQTSMYLCASSLRVEQFFGPGTRLTVL.

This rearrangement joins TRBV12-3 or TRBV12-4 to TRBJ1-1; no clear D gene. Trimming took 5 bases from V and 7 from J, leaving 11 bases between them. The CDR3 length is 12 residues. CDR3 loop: CASSPRLGEAFF. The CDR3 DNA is TGTGCCAGCAGTCCTAGACTGGGTGAAGCTTTCTTT.

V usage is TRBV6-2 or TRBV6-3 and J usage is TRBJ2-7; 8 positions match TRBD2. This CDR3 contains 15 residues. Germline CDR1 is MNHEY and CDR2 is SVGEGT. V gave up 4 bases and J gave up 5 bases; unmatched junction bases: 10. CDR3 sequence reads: CASSLTSGSSHEQYF. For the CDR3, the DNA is TGTGCCAGCAGTTTAACCAGCGGGAGTTCCCACGAGCAGTACTTC.

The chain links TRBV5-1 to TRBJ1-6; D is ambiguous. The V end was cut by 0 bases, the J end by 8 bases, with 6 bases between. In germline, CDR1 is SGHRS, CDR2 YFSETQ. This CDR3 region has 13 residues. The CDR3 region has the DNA TGCGCCAGCAGCTTGGCCGGCTATTCACCCCTCCACTTT. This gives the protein CASSLAGYSPLHF.

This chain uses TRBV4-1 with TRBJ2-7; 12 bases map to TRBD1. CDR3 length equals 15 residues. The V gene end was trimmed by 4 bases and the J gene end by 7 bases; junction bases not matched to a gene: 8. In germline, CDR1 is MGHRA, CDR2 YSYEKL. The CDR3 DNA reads TGCGCCAGCAGCCTTTCGGGACAGGGGGCAGGGGAGCAGTACTTC. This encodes CASSLSGQGAGEQYF.

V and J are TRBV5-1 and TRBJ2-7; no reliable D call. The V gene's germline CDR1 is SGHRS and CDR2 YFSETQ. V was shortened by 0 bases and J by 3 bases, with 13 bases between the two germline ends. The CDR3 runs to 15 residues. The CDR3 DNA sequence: TGCGCCAGCAGCTTGGCCGGAGAAGGAATCTACGAGCAGTACTTC. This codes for CASSLAGEGIYEQYF. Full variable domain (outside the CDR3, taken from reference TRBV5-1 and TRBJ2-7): KAGVTQTPRYLIKTRGQQVTLSCSPISGHRSVSWYQQTPGQGLQFLFEYFSETQRNKGNFPGRFSGRQFSNSRSEMNVSTLELGDSALYLCASSLAGEGIYEQYFGPGTRLTVT.

The CDR3 reads CASSQLQGYTF. The CDR3, as DNA: TGTGCCAGCAGTCAACTCCAGGGCTACACCTTC. The V and J genes are TRBV28 and TRBJ1-2, with unresolved D. The CDR3 contains 11 residues. The germline V gene encodes CDR1 MDHEN and CDR2 SYDVKM. The ends were cut back, 5 bases at V and 8 bases at J, with 9 bases in the middle.

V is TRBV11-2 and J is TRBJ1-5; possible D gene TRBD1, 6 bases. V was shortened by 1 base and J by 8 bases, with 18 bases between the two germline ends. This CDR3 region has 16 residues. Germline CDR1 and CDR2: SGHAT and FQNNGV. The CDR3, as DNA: TGTGCCAGCAGCTTAGGAGCGGGGGCAGAAATTGAGCCCCAGCATTTT. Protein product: CASSLGAGAEIEPQHF. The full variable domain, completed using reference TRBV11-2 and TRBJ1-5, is EAGVAQSPRYKIIEKRQSVAFWCNPISGHATLYWYQQILGQGPKLLIQFQNNGVVDDSQLPKDRFSAERLKGVDSTLKIQPAKLEDSAVYLCASSLGAGAEIEPQHFGDGTRLSIL.